This TCR beta chain was sequenced in a study of T-cell reconstitution after alpha-beta-depleted transplantation in children. The junction had 2 bases not matched to a gene; V was cut back by 0 bases and J by 0 bases. Germline loops: CDR1 SGHRS, CDR2 YFSETQ. The CDR3 contains 17 residues. The TCRbeta library was prepared with unique molecular identifiers. TCRdb recomputed calls from the PCR reads with MiXCR, one row per CDR3 protein. The table records more than 450,000 distinct CDR3 sequences, approximately 20% of them present only once. This clonotype originated in a human donor who donated a stem cell graft to a child with acute lymphoblastic leukemia. Material: PBMCs from the stem cell graft donor, obtained from the stem cell graft. J is TRBJ2-1 and V is TRBV5-1; 11 bases are shared with TRBD2. The CDR3 sequence: CASSLGLAGFSYNEQFF. CDR3 coding DNA: TGCGCCAGCAGCTTGGGACTAGCGGGATTCTCCTACAATGAGCAGTTCTTC.